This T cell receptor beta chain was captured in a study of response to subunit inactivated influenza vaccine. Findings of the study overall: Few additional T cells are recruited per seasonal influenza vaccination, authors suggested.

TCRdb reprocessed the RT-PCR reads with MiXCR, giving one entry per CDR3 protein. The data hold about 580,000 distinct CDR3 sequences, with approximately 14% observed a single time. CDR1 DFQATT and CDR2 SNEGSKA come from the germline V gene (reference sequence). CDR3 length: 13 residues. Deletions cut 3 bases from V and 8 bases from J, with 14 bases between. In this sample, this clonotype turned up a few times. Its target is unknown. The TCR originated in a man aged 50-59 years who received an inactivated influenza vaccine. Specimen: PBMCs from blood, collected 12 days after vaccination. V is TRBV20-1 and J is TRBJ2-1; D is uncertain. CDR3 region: CSASRAAAYEQFF. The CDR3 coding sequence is TGCAGTGCTAGTCGCGCCGCTGCATATGAGCAGTTCTTC.